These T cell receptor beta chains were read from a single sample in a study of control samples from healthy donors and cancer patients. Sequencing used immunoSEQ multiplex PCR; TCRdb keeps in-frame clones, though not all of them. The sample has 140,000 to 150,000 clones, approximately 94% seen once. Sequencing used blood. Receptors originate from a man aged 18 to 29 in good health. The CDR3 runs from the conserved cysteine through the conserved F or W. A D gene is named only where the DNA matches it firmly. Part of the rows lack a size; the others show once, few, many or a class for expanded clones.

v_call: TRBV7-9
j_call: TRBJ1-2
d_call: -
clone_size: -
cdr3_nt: TGTGCCAGCAGCTTAGGTCCCCGGGGCTACACCTTC
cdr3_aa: CASSLGPRGYTF

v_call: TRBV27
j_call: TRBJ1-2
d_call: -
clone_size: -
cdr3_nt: TGTGCCAGCAGTTTTACAGGGAACTATGGCTACACCTTC
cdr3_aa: CASSFTGNYGYTF

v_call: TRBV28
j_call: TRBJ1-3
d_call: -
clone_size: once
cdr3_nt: TGTGCCAGCAGGCCTGCAGGTAGCTCTGGAAACACCATATATTTT
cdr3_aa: CASRPAGSSGNTIYF

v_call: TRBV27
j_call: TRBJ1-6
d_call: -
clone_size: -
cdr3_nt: TGTGCCAGCAGCTGGGGTGGAGGTAATTCACCCCTCCACTTT
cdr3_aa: CASSWGGGNSPLHF

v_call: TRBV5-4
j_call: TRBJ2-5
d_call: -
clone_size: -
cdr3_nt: TGTGCCAGCAGCTTCCGGGACTCCAGGAACTTC
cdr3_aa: CASSFRDSRNF

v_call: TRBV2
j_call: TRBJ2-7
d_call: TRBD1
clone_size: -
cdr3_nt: TGTGCCAGCAGTGGGGGACAGGGGTCCTACGAGCAGTACTTC
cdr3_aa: CASSGGQGSYEQYF

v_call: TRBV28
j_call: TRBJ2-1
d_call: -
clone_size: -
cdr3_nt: TGTGCCAGCAGTTTAGGGTCTATTGGGGGGAGCAATGAGCAGTTCTTC
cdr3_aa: CASSLGSIGGSNEQFF

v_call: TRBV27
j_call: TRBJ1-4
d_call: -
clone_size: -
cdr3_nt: TGTGCCAGCAGTTCAGACCCGACAGGTCTTGGGGAAAAACTGTTTTTT
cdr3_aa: CASSSDPTGLGEKLFF

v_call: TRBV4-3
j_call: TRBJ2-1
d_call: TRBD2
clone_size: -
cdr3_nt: TGCGCCAGCAGCCAAGAAAGTCGGGAGGGCGTCGATGAGCAGTTCTTC
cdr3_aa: CASSQESREGVDEQFF

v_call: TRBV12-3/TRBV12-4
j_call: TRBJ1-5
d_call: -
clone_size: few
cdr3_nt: TGTGCCAGCAGTCCAGACAGCTATCAGCCCCAGCATTTT
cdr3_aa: CASSPDSYQPQHF

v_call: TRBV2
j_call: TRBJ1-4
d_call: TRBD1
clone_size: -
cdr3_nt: TGTGCCAGCAGGCTTCCGGGACAGGGCTATGAAAAACTGTTTTTT
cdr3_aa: CASRLPGQGYEKLFF

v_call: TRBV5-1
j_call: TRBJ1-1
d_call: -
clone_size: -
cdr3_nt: TGCGCCAGCCGGAAGGGAGACGCAGCTTTCTTT
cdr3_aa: CASRKGDAAFF

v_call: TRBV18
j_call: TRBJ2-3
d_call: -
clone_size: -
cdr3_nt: TGTGCCAGCTGTAGGACAGAGACAAGGGATACGCAGTATTTT
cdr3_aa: CASCRTETRDTQYF

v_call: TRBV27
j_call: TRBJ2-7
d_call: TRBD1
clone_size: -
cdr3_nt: TGTGCCAGCAGTTCGGGACAGACCTACGAGCAGTACTTC
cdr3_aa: CASSSGQTYEQYF

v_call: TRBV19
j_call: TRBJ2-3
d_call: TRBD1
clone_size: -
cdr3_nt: TGTGCCAGTAGTCCAGGGGGCAACACAGATACGCAGTATTTT
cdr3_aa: CASSPGGNTDTQYF

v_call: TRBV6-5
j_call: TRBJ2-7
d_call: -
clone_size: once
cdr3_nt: TGTGCCAGCAAGTCCCCAGGGCAGGACGAGCAGTACTTC
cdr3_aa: CASKSPGQDEQYF

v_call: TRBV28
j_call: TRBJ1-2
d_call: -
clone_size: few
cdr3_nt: TGTGCCAGCAGACAGGGATTGGGCTACACCTTC
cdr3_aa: CASRQGLGYTF

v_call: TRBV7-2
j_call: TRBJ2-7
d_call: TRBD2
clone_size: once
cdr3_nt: TGTGCCAGCACCCTAGCGGGGGGGTTCTCCGAGCAGTACTTC
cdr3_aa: CASTLAGGFSEQYF

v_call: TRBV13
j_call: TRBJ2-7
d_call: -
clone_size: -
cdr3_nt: TGTGCCAGCAGCTTAACGGGGGGCTTTTACGAGCAGTACTTC
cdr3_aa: CASSLTGGFYEQYF

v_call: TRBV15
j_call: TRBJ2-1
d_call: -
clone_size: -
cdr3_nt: TGTGCCACCAGCAGAGGAGGAGGTCGCAATGAGCAGTTCTTC
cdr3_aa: CATSRGGGRNEQFF

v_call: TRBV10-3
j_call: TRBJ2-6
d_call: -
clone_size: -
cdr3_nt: TGTGCCATCAGTGGGACTTTTAGCTCTGGGGCCAACGTCCTGACTTTC
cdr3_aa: CAISGTFSSGANVLTF

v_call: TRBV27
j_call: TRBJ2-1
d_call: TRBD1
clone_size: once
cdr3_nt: TGTGCCAGCAGTTTAGCCCGGGACAGGGGGCAGTTCTTC
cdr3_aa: CASSLARDRGQFF

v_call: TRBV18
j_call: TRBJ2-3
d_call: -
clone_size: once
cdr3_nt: TGTGCCAGCTCATCCCGGGACTCGCAATTCACAGATACGCAGTATTTT
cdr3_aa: CASSSRDSQFTDTQYF

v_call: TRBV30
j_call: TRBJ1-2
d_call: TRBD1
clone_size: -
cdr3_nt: TGTGCCTGGGCAGGGGGTGGCTACACCTTC
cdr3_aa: CAWAGGGYTF

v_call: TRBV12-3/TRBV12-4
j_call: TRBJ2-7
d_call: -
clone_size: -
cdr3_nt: TGTGCCAGCAGTTTTCGGCAGGCCAACGAGCAGTACTTC
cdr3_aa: CASSFRQANEQYF

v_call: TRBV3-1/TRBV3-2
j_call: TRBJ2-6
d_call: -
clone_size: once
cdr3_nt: TGTGCCAGCAGCCGGGCAGGCCAATACTCTGGGGCCAACGTCCTGACTTTC
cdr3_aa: CASSRAGQYSGANVLTF

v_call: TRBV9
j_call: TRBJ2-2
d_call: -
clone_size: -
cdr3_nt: TGTGCCAGCAGCGTAGTTGGTGGGAACACCGGGGAGCTGTTTTTT
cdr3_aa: CASSVVGGNTGELFF

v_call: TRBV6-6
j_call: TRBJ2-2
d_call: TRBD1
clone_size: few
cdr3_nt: TGTGCCAGCAGTCTATTCACAGGGGACACCGGGGAGCTGTTTTTT
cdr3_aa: CASSLFTGDTGELFF

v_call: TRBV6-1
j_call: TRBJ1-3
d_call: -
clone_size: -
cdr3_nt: TGTGCCAGCAGTGACGCCTCCTCTGGAAACACCATATATTTT
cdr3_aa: CASSDASSGNTIYF

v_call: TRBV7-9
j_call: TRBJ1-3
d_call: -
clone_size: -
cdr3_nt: TGTGCCAGCAGCTTAGATGCCGTGGGCTTCTCTGGAAACACCATATATTTT
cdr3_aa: CASSLDAVGFSGNTIYF

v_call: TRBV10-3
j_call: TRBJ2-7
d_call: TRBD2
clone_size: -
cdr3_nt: TGTGCCATCCTGCGTAGCGGGGAATACGAGCAGTACTTC
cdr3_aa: CAILRSGEYEQYF

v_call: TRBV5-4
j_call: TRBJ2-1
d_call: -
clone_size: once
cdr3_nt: TGTGCCAGCAGCTTGACAGCTGACAATGAGCAGTTCTTC
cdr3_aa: CASSLTADNEQFF

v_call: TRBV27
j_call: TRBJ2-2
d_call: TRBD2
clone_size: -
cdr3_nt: TGTGCCAGCAGTTTAACCTGGCGGGAGGAAACCGGGGAGCTGTTTTTT
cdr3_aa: CASSLTWREETGELFF

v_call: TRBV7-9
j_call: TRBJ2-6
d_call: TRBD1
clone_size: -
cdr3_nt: TGTGCCAGCAGCGGTTACAGGGGGTTTAGTGGGGCCAACGTCCTGACTTTC
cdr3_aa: CASSGYRGFSGANVLTF

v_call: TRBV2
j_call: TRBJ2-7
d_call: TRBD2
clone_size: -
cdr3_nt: TGTGCCAGCAACGAGGGCAGCGGGGCATACGAGCAGTACTTC
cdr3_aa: CASNEGSGAYEQYF

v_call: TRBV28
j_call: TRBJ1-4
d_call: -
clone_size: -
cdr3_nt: TGTGCCACTCTGGGAACTAATGAAAAACTGTTTTTT
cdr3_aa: CATLGTNEKLFF

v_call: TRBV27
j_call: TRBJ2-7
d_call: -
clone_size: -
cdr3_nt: TGTGCCAGCAGTTTAGATCGGGCTGGAGAGCAGTACTTC
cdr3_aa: CASSLDRAGEQYF

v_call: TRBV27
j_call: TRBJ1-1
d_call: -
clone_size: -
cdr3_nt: TGTGCCAGCAGTTTAAGTTGGGGGGGAACTGAAGCTTTCTTT
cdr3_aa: CASSLSWGGTEAFF

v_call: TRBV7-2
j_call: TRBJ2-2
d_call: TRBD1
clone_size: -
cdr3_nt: TGTGCCAGCAGCTCACAGGGGCCTAACACCGGGGAGCTGTTTTTT
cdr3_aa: CASSSQGPNTGELFF

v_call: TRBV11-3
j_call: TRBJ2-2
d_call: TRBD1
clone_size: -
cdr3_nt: TGTGCCAGCAGCCCAAATGACAGGGGGCTGTCCGGGGAGCTGTTTTTT
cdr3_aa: CASSPNDRGLSGELFF

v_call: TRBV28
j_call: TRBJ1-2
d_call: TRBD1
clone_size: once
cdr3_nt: TGTGCCAGCAGCCAAAGACAGGGGTTGCCTCCCTATGGCTACACCTTC
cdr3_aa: CASSQRQGLPPYGYTF

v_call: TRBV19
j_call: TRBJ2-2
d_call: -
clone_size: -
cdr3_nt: TGTGCCAGTAGTATACCCCAGCTGTCGTACACCGGGGAGCTGTTTTTT
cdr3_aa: CASSIPQLSYTGELFF

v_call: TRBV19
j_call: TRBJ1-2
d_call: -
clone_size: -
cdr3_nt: TGTGCCAGTAGTATAGGGGAGCTGGGCTACACCTTC
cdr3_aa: CASSIGELGYTF

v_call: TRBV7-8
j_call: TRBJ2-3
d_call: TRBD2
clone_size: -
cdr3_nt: TGTGCCAGCAGCTTGGGACTAGCGGGAGCAGATACGCAGTATTTT
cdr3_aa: CASSLGLAGADTQYF

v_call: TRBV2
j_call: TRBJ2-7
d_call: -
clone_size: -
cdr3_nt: TGTGCCAGCAGTGCGCAGGGGGGGATCTCCTACGAGCAGTACTTC
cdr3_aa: CASSAQGGISYEQYF

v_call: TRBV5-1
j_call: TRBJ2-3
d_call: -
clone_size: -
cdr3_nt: TGCGCCAGCAGCCTGGTGGGGCCTGGCCGCCCCACAGGAGATACGCAGTATTTT
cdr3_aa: CASSLVGPGRPTGDTQYF

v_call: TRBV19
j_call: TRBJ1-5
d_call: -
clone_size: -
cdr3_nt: TGTGCCAGTAGTAGGGACCTCGGCGGTCAGCCCCAGCATTTT
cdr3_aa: CASSRDLGGQPQHF

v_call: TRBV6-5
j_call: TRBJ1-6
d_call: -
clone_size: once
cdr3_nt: TGTGCCAGCAGTTACGGGGGTACGTCACCCCTCCACTTT
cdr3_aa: CASSYGGTSPLHF

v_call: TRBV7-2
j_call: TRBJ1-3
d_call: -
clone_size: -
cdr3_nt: TGTGCCAGCAGCTTTTTCCAGGGAAGCTCTGGAAACACCATATATTTT
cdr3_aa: CASSFFQGSSGNTIYF

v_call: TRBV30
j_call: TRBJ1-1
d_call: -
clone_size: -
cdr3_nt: TGTGCCTGGAGTGTTGTTCCCACTGAAGCTTTCTTT
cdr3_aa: CAWSVVPTEAFF